One and the same sample provided the 30 T cell receptor beta chains below, sequenced in a study of vaccination and CD4 T cells after COVID-19. Antigens for these TCRs are unknown. Treatment noted: approximately 9-day PBMC culture with coronavirus spike peptide pools or control peptides (ViraFEST assay). Scientists ran DNA taken from cultured CD4+ T cells through the Oncomine TCR Beta short-read assay for sequencing. TCRdb fed the PCR reads into MiXCR, producing one record per CDR3 protein. There are about 12,000 distinct CDR3 sequences in the sample; 30% occur only once, and 20% to 25% lies in the top ten. The sample was cultured CD4+ T cells from blood. The receptors originated from a human donor with COVID-19.

The rearrangement links TRBV19 to TRBJ1-5; TRBD1 matches at 8 bases. The CDR3 loop spans 15 amino acids. Germline V gene lookup returns CDR1 LNHDA and CDR2 SQIVND (reference sequence). V trimming: 4 bases; J trimming: 1 base; junction bases outside the gene matches: 3. The CDR3 region is CASSTQGASNQPQHF. CDR3 DNA sequence: TGTGCCAGTAGTACCCAGGGGGCGAGCAATCAGCCCCAGCATTTT.

This chain joins TRBV4-1 and TRBJ2-1, with TRBD2 matching 14 bases. This CDR3 has 16 residues. V shed 4 bases, J shed 7 bases, and the junction held 6 bases outside the gene matches. The germline V gene has CDR1 MGHRA and CDR2 YSYEKL. CDR3: CASSLAGTSGGNEQFF. For the CDR3, the DNA is TGCGCCAGCAGCCTTGCCGGGACTAGCGGGGGAAATGAGCAGTTCTTC.

J is TRBJ1-1 and V is TRBV10-3, with D perhaps TRBD1 (6 bases). This CDR3 is built from 14 residues. The V end was cut by 5 bases, the J end by 1 base, with 11 bases between. Germline CDR1 reads ENHRY; CDR2 reads SYGVKD. The CDR3 is CAISRTESNTEAFF. The CDR3 nucleotides are TGTGCCATCAGTAGGACAGAATCGAACACTGAAGCTTTCTTT.

This CDR3 is CASSRLTLSGTGVYEQYF. CDR3 in DNA: TGTGCCAGCAGCCGCCTGACTCTTTCCGGGACAGGGGTCTACGAGCAGTACTTC. This chain uses TRBV7-8 with TRBJ2-7; 10 bases align to TRBD1. CDR1 is SGHVS, CDR2 FQNEAQ, per germline. The CDR3 is 18 residues long. After removal of 5 bases from V and 3 bases from J, the junction contained 16 bases not matched to a gene.

The chain employs TRBV7-3 and TRBJ2-1, with 12 bases lining up with TRBD2. CDR3 length: 16 amino acids. Germline CDR1 SGHTA, CDR2 FQGTGA. J was trimmed by 2 bases and V by 2 bases; bases with no gene match: 1. In nucleotides, the CDR3 is TGTGCCAGCAGCTTATCTAGCGGGGGGGCCTACAATGAGCAGTTCTTC. This gives the protein CASSLSSGGAYNEQFF. The whole variable domain, remainder taken from reference TRBV7-3 and TRBJ2-1, is GAGVSQTPSNKVTEKGKYVELRCDPISGHTALYWYRQSLGQGPEFLIYFQGTGAADDSGLPNDRFFAVRPEGSVSTLKIQRTERGDSAVYLCASSLSSGGAYNEQFFGPGTRLTVL.

In this sample, this clonotype turned up a few times. The rearrangement links TRBV20-1 to TRBJ2-1; no clear D gene. Trimming pared 0 bases from V and 5 bases from J, leaving 11 bases between. The CDR3 runs to 14 residues. Germline CDR1 is DFQATT and CDR2 is SNEGSKA (reference sequence). The CDR3, as DNA: TGCAGTGCTAGAGACCCCCGGGCGAACAATGAGCAGTTCTTC. This encodes CSARDPRANNEQFF.

In this sample, this clonotype turned up a few times. The chain has TRBV20-1 and TRBJ1-1; D is undetermined. V lost 3 bases and J 9 bases, leaving 14 bases between the germline ends. The CDR3 covers 12 residues. Germline V lookup: CDR1 DFQATT, CDR2 SNEGSKA (reference sequence). The CDR3 reads CSARFAGGKAFF. CDR3 nucleotides: TGCAGTGCTAGGTTCGCGGGAGGTAAAGCTTTCTTT.

This clonotype was seen only a few times. The CDR3 reads CASSLGQGDTEAFF. CDR3 nucleotides: TGTGCCAGCAGCTTAGGACAGGGGGACACTGAAGCTTTCTTT. This chain joins TRBV7-9 and TRBJ1-1, with 9 bases matching TRBD1. The CDR3 has 14 amino acids. Germline loops: CDR1 SEHNR, CDR2 FQNEAQ (reference sequence). J was trimmed by 3 bases and V by 1 base; bases with no gene match: 0.

The chain links TRBV6-1 to TRBJ2-1; TRBD1 agrees at 9 bases. The V segment lost 8 bases and the J segment 10 bases; nucleotides outside the gene matches: 15. This CDR3 is 15 amino acids long. Germline CDR1 reads MNHNS; CDR2 reads SASEGT. CDR3 coding DNA: TGTGCCAGCGGAGGGAAAACCGGGACAGGGAACGAGCAGTTCTTC. It encodes CASGGKTGTGNEQFF.

The rearrangement joins TRBV28 to TRBJ1-4; tentatively, D is TRBD1 (6 bases). Trimming took off 4 bases at V and 7 bases at J, with 16 bases between the two ends. This CDR3 contains 15 residues. Germline V gene sequence: CDR1 MDHEN, CDR2 SYDVKM. The CDR3 DNA reads TGTGCCAGCAGTTCCCCCAAAGGGACACTTGAAAAACTGTTTTTT. The encoded protein is CASSSPKGTLEKLFF.

The rearrangement uses TRBV7-2 and TRBJ1-2, with TRBD1 matching over 11 bases. The length of the CDR3 is 17 residues. Germline V gives CDR1 SGHTA, CDR2 FQGNSA. V dropped 5 bases and J dropped 2; count of bases not matched to a gene: 10. The chain's CDR3 is CASSPGTGGRPNYGYTF. The CDR3 nucleotides are TGTGCCAGCAGCCCAGGGACAGGGGGAAGGCCAAACTATGGCTACACCTTC.

This clonotype was seen a few times. The chain employs TRBV5-1 and TRBJ2-3; 7 bases agree with TRBD1. CDR3 length: 16 amino acids. V shed 2 bases and J 2 bases; nucleotides not matched to a gene: 8. CDR1 and CDR2 (germline): SGHRS, YFSETQ. The chain's CDR3 is CASSFIGQVNTDTQYF. The CDR3 region has the DNA TGCGCCAGCAGCTTTATCGGACAGGTTAACACAGATACGCAGTATTTT.

Comment on this clonotype: A read error is the likely source, as a far larger clone sits one nucleotide away. The chain carries TRBV10-3 and TRBJ2-3; weak D call: TRBD1 (5 bases). Germline V gene sequence: CDR1 ENHRY, CDR2 SYGVKD. CDR3 length: 15 amino acids. CDR3 residues: CASSYRGMSTDTRYF. In DNA, the CDR3 is TGTGCCAGTAGTTATAGGGGAATGAGCACAGATACGCGGTATTTT.

DNA of the CDR3: TGTGCCTGCCTCCGGGCCGAGAATCGAATCGAGCAGTACTTC. Its translation: CACLRAENRIEQYF. The genes are TRBV2 and TRBJ2-7; the D is unclear. In germline, CDR1 is SNHLY, CDR2 FYNNEI. The V and J ends lost 11 bases and 6 bases respectively, with 23 bases between them. The CDR3 spans 14 residues. Drawing the rest from reference TRBV2 and TRBJ2-7, the complete variable domain is EPEVTQTPSHQVTQMGQEVILRCVPISNHLYFYWYRQILGQKVEFLVSFYNNEISEKSEIFDDQFSVERPDGSNFTLKIRSTKLEDSAMYFCACLRAENRIEQYFGPGTRLTVT.

The V gene is TRBV6-5, the J gene TRBJ1-4; D is undetermined. V shed 4 bases and J shed 3 bases, with 15 bases lying between them. CDR1 and CDR2 from the germline V gene are MNHEY and SVGAGI. The CDR3 consists of 16 residues. The CDR3 sequence: CASSSTGRVANEKLFF. CDR3 DNA sequence: TGTGCCAGCAGTTCCACCGGGCGGGTGGCTAATGAAAAACTGTTTTTT.

In its sample, this clonotype was seen a few times. A read error may account for a junction end that differs from germline. V and J are TRBV7-7 and TRBJ1-4, with 9 bases that match TRBD1. Germline-derived CDR1 and CDR2 are SSHAT and FNYEAQ (reference sequence). CDR3 length equals 13 residues. DNA for the CDR3: TGTGCTAGCAGCACGGACAGGGGCGAAAAACTGTTTTTT. It specifies CASSTDRGEKLFF.

The chain carries TRBV5-1 and TRBJ2-5; 10 positions agree with TRBD2. The CDR3 length is 17 residues. Germline CDR1 and CDR2: SGHRS and YFSETQ. V dropped 4 bases and J dropped 5; count of bases not matched to a gene: 14. The CDR3 is CASSPVASGGALETQYF. CDR3 DNA sequence: TGCGCCAGCAGCCCAGTTGCCAGCGGGGGGGCCCTGGAGACCCAGTACTTC.

This clonotype was seen only a few times. The V and J genes are TRBV2 and TRBJ2-7, with D perhaps TRBD1 or TRBD2 (5 bases each). The V gene lost 8 bases and the J gene lost 4 bases, with 9 bases spanning the gap. The CDR3 is 11 residues long. CDR1 and CDR2 from the germline V gene are SNHLY and FYNNEI. The DNA of the CDR3 is TGTGCCAGCGGGACGGGGTACGAGCAGTACTTC. Its translation: CASGTGYEQYF. Combining the CDR3 with reference TRBV2 and TRBJ2-7 gives the whole variable domain EPEVTQTPSHQVTQMGQEVILRCVPISNHLYFYWYRQILGQKVEFLVSFYNNEISEKSEIFDDQFSVERPDGSNFTLKIRSTKLEDSAMYFCASGTGYEQYFGPGTRLTVT.

The J gene is TRBJ2-3, the V gene TRBV28; 7 positions agree with TRBD1. Unmatched junction bases numbered 6, after V lost 7 bases and J lost 5 bases. CDR1 MDHEN and CDR2 SYDVKM come from the germline V gene. The CDR3 totals 13 residues. The CDR3: CASNDRARDTQYF. The CDR3 nucleotides read TGTGCCAGCAACGACAGGGCTAGAGATACGCAGTATTTT. Full variable domain (outside the CDR3, taken from reference TRBV28 and TRBJ2-3): DVKVTQSSRYLVKRTGEKVFLECVQDMDHENMFWYRQDPGLGLRLIYFSYDVKMKEKGDIPEGYSVSREKKERFSLILESASTNQTSMYLCASNDRARDTQYFGPGTRLTVL.

This clonotype qualifies as medium-sized (0.01 to 0.1%). J is TRBJ1-2 and V is TRBV20-1; no clear D. This CDR3 has 12 residues. From germline, CDR1 is DFQATT and CDR2 SNEGSKA (reference sequence). V was trimmed by 3 bases and J by 2 bases, leaving 7 bases between them. For the CDR3, the DNA is TGCAGTGCTAGTGGCCTGAACTATGGCTACACCTTC. Translation: CSASGLNYGYTF.

CDR3 sequence reads: CASSLESGLNTEAFF. CDR3 nucleotides: TGTGCCAGCAGCTTAGAATCGGGGCTTAACACTGAAGCTTTCTTT. This chain joins TRBV7-8 and TRBJ1-1, with D possibly TRBD1 on 5 matching bases. CDR1 SGHVS and CDR2 FQNEAQ come from the germline V gene. This CDR3 comprises 15 residues. V lost 1 base and J lost 2, with 11 bases in between.

V is TRBV19 and J is TRBJ1-2; TRBD1 is a possible D gene (6 bases). The V gene's germline CDR1 is LNHDA and CDR2 SQIVND (reference sequence). Trimming removed 3 bases from V and 7 bases from J, with 15 bases in between. The CDR3 sequence is 14 residues long. CDR3 loop: CASSILQGQVGYTF. The CDR3 DNA follows: TGTGCCAGTAGTATTCTTCAGGGGCAGGTTGGCTACACCTTC.

The V and J genes are TRBV20-1 and TRBJ1-1; the match to TRBD1 covers 8 bases. Trimming took 2 bases from V and 0 from J; bases not matched to a gene: 2. Germline values: CDR1 DFQATT, CDR2 SNEGSKA (reference sequence). This CDR3 is 14 amino acids long. The CDR3 reads CSARYRGMNTEAFF. CDR3 in DNA: TGCAGTGCTAGATACAGGGGGATGAACACTGAAGCTTTCTTT.

This clonotype is labeled as medium-sized. The chain joins TRBV6-5 to TRBJ2-7; 8 bases line up with TRBD1. V lost 2 bases and J lost 2; bases outside the gene matches: 8. CDR1 and CDR2 from the germline V gene are MNHEY and SVGAGI. This CDR3 has 16 residues. CDR3 DNA sequence: TGTGCCAGCAGTTACGGCGGAGGGACAGGCACCTACGAGCAGTACTTC. This gives the protein CASSYGGGTGTYEQYF.

The chain couples TRBV15 to TRBJ2-2; TRBD1 matches at 9 bases. The CDR3 consists of 15 residues. V lost 3 bases, J lost 4 bases, and 3 bases stayed unmatched. Per germline, CDR1 LNHNV and CDR2 YYDKDF (reference sequence). The CDR3 protein is CATSRGQGGTGELFF. For the CDR3, the DNA is TGTGCCACCAGCAGGGGACAGGGCGGCACCGGGGAGCTGTTTTTT.

The sample holds a few counts of this clonotype. The rearrangement uses TRBV6-5 and TRBJ2-3, with D maybe TRBD1 (6 bases). The V end lost 0 bases, the J end lost 2 bases, and 9 bases lay between the germline ends. This CDR3 spans 15 amino acids. Looked up from germline, CDR1 is MNHEY and CDR2 is SVGAGI. The CDR3 here is CASSYSWGLTDTQYF. In DNA form, the CDR3 reads TGTGCCAGCAGTTACTCCTGGGGGCTCACAGATACGCAGTATTTT.

This clonotype was seen more than once but under ten times. This sequence joins TRBV20-1 and TRBJ2-3; no clear D gene. Trimming cost V 4 bases and J 9 bases, with 11 bases left between them. CDR1 is DFQATT and CDR2 is SNEGSKA in the germline V gene (reference sequence). The CDR3 has 11 amino acids. CDR3 residues: CSANSLETQYF. CDR3 bases: TGCAGTGCTAACTCCTTGGAAACGCAGTATTTT.

V gene TRBV14 combines with J gene TRBJ2-7; a possible D gene is TRBD2 (8 bases). CDR3 length: 13 residues. Trimming took off 4 bases at V and 10 bases at J, with 17 bases between the two ends. The germline V gene encodes CDR1 SGHDN and CDR2 FVKESK. CDR3 in amino acids: CASSPSGGTAQYF. CDR3 DNA sequence: TGTGCCAGCAGCCCATCGGGGGGGACAGCTCAGTACTTC.

This chain joins TRBV7-3 and TRBJ2-5, with D perhaps assigned TRBD1 or TRBD2 (5 bases each). Germline V gives CDR1 SGHTA, CDR2 FQGTGA. The ends were cut back, 5 bases at V and 4 bases at J, with 11 bases in the middle. This CDR3 is 13 amino acids long. For the CDR3, the DNA is TGTGCCAGCAGCCTCGGGGCTGCAGAGACCCAGTACTTC. This gives the protein CASSLGAAETQYF.

This clonotype was picked up a small number of times. This chain links TRBV19 with TRBJ1-2, with a possible D match to TRBD1 (6 bases). V lost 4 bases and J lost 4, with 16 bases in between. From germline, CDR1 is LNHDA and CDR2 SQIVND (reference sequence). This CDR3 is built from 15 residues. CDR3 in DNA: TGTGCCAGTAGTACACACGACCGGGACATCTATGGCTACACCTTC. Amino acid sequence: CASSTHDRDIYGYTF.